Below, 32 T cell receptor beta chains from the same sample are listed, as sequenced in a study of blood T cell repertoires in COVID-19. Assay: immunoSEQ multiplex PCR; the TCRdb copy retains only in-frame clones and omits some. This sample has 60,000 or so clones, with 75% to 90% found just once. The sequencing sample was made of peripheral blood. The receptor set was obtained from a man aged 30 to 45 with COVID-19, enrolled during active disease.

The chain couples TRBV28 to TRBJ1-2; tentative D call: TRBD1 (6 bases). CDR3 size: 14 residues. Germline V gives CDR1 MDHEN, CDR2 SYDVKM. Trimming cost V 5 bases and J 3 bases, with 13 bases left between them. The CDR3 nucleotides read TGTGCCAGCAGTACGACAGGAGGATACTATGGCTACACCTTC. Protein: CASSTTGGYYGYTF.

The chain couples TRBV28 to TRBJ2-5, with D possibly matching TRBD1 (5 bases). Germline CDR1 reads MDHEN; CDR2 reads SYDVKM. The germline V and J ends were trimmed by 4 bases and 5 bases, with 14 bases remaining between them. CDR3 length: 14 amino acids. CDR3 sequence: CASSWVRVGETQYF. Written as DNA, the CDR3 is TGTGCCAGCAGTTGGGTCAGGGTAGGGGAGACCCAGTACTTC. The variable domain in full, with the rest retrieved from reference TRBV28 and TRBJ2-5, is DVKVTQSSRYLVKRTGEKVFLECVQDMDHENMFWYRQDPGLGLRLIYFSYDVKMKEKGDIPEGYSVSREKKERFSLILESASTNQTSMYLCASSWVRVGETQYFGPGTRLLVL.

This rearrangement joins TRBV15 to TRBJ2-3; TRBD1 agrees at 9 bases. The CDR3 is 13 amino acids. Germline V CDR1 and CDR2: LNHNV, YYDKDF (reference sequence). The J segment lost 4 bases and the V segment lost 11 bases, leaving 7 bases of the junction unmatched. CDR3 in DNA: TGTGCCGCGGGACAGGGCAACGCAGATACGCAGTATTTT. This gives the protein CAAGQGNADTQYF.

The V gene is TRBV18, the J gene TRBJ2-7; 9 bases map to TRBD2. V was clipped by 6 bases and J by 2 bases; unmatched bases: 2. Germline-derived CDR1 and CDR2 are KGHSH and LQKENI. The CDR3 contains 13 residues. The CDR3 reads CASSSGGTYEQYF. For the CDR3, the DNA is TGTGCCAGCTCTAGCGGGGGTACCTACGAGCAGTACTTC. Based on the CDR3 plus reference TRBV18 and TRBJ2-7, the full variable domain is NAGVMQNPRHLVRRRGQEARLRCSPMKGHSHVYWYRQLPEEGLKFMVYLQKENIIDESGMPKERFSAEFPKEGPSILRIQQVVRGDSAAYFCASSSGGTYEQYFGPGTRLTVT.

Of note for this clone: At one boundary the junction diverges from the germline segment, which might be a read error. The chain links TRBV12-3 or TRBV12-4 to TRBJ2-7; D gene uncertain. CDR3 length equals 11 residues. The CDR3 DNA sequence: TGTGCCAGCAGTTTTTCCTCCGAGCAGTACTTC. This gives the protein CASSFSSEQYF.

This chain uses TRBV27 with TRBJ2-1, with TRBD2 matching 7 bases. The CDR3 is 15 residues long. V lost 5 bases and J lost 8; bases outside the gene matches: 12. Germline CDR1 MNHEY, CDR2 SMNVEV (reference sequence). The CDR3 nucleotides are TGTGCCAGCAGTCTTTCCCCCACGGGAGGAGATGAGCAGTTCTTC. Protein product: CASSLSPTGGDEQFF.

The rearrangement links TRBV29-1 to TRBJ1-1, with 7 bases lining up with TRBD1. Unmatched junction bases numbered 10, after V lost 4 bases and J lost 2 bases. The length of the CDR3 is 15 residues. Looked up from germline, CDR1 is SQVTM and CDR2 is ANQGSEA. CDR3 sequence (DNA): TGCAGCGTTGGGGGGGACAGAATTCATAACACTGAAGCTTTCTTT. Protein product: CSVGGDRIHNTEAFF.

This rearrangement joins TRBV27 to TRBJ1-4; TRBD1 matches 8 bases. The CDR3 has 13 amino acids. Germline CDR1 and CDR2: MNHEY and SMNVEV (reference sequence). Trimming cost V 7 bases and J 10 bases; bases outside gene matches: 8. The CDR3 DNA reads TGTGCCAGCACCCAGGGGGCCGGTGGAAAACTGTTTTTT. It codes for CASTQGAGGKLFF.

Note on this clone: The sample has other DNA sequences that encode this CDR3 too. The chain couples TRBV7-9 to TRBJ1-5, with 8 bases identical to TRBD1. This CDR3 region has 15 residues. The V segment lost 5 bases and the J segment 2 bases; nucleotides outside the gene matches: 5. Germline V lookup: CDR1 SEHNR, CDR2 FQNEAQ (reference sequence). CDR3 DNA: TGTGCCAGCAGCCCCACAGGGGGAGGCAATCAGCCCCAGCATTTT. Translating it yields CASSPTGGGNQPQHF.

This sequence joins TRBV27 and TRBJ1-2; D is unclear. Trimming cost V 1 base and J 2 bases, with 5 bases left between them. Germline assignment: CDR1 MNHEY and CDR2 SMNVEV (reference sequence). This CDR3 spans 13 amino acids. Written as DNA, the CDR3 is TGTGCCAGCAGTTTATACGGGAACTATGGCTACACCTTC. Translated, it gives CASSLYGNYGYTF.

The chain couples TRBV3-1 (or the pseudogene TRBV3-2) to TRBJ1-5; no clear D. This CDR3 region has 13 residues. The germline V gene has CDR1 LGHDT and CDR2 YNNKEL (reference sequence). Trimming took off 0 bases at V and 6 bases at J, with 6 bases between the two ends. The CDR3 is CASSQDRGQPQHF. The CDR3 DNA is TGTGCCAGCAGCCAAGATCGCGGTCAGCCCCAGCATTTT.

Note on this clone: The identical CDR3 is also encoded by other nucleotide sequences in the sample. The rearrangement joins TRBV4-3 to TRBJ2-7; tentative D call: TRBD1 (5 bases). The length of the CDR3 is 15 residues. CDR1 and CDR2 from the germline V gene are LGHNA and YSLEER. V lost 1 base and J 5 bases, leaving 15 bases between the germline ends. The CDR3 bases are TGCGCCAGCAGCCAAGGTCATACAGGTCTGAACGAGCAGTACTTC. This translates into CASSQGHTGLNEQYF.

This clone has just one count. This chain joins TRBV29-1 and TRBJ1-4; tentative D call: TRBD1 (5 bases). Germline CDR1 is SQVTM and CDR2 is ANQGSEA. The length of the CDR3 is 16 residues. V shed 4 bases and J shed 4 bases, with 19 bases lying between them. As DNA, the CDR3 is TGCAGCGTTGGCCTGGGGACTCATGGTAGTAATGAAAAACTGTTTTTT. It encodes CSVGLGTHGSNEKLFF.

The rearrangement joins TRBV30 to TRBJ1-4, with a weak D call TRBD1 (5 bases). Trimming shortened V by 4 bases and J by 3 bases, and 12 bases separated the two germline ends. CDR1 and CDR2 from the germline V gene are GTSNPN and SVGIG (reference sequence). The CDR3 sequence is 14 residues long. CDR3 sequence reads: CAWNRGRANEKLFF. The CDR3 nucleotides read TGTGCCTGGAATCGGGGGAGAGCTAATGAAAAACTGTTTTTT. The entire variable domain, with the rest obtained from reference TRBV30 and TRBJ1-4, is as follows: SQTIHQWPATLVQPVGSPLSLECTVEGTSNPNLYWYRQAAGRGLQLLFYSVGIGQISSEVPQNLSASRPQDRQFILSSKKLLLSDSGFYLCAWNRGRANEKLFFGSGTQLSVL.

CDR3 loop: CASSLLTGSGNTIYF. The CDR3 DNA is TGTGCCAGCAGCCTTCTGACAGGGAGCGGAAACACCATATATTTT. The rearrangement joins TRBV5-4 to TRBJ1-3; 7 bases are a match to TRBD1. The junction had 8 bases not matched to a gene; V was cut back by 4 bases and J by 4 bases. This CDR3 comprises 15 residues. The V gene's germline CDR1 is SGHNT and CDR2 YYREEE (reference sequence).

DNA for the CDR3: TGTGCCAGCAGCGTAGCTGGACAGACGACGAACACCGGGGAGCTGTTTTTT. This sequence encodes CASSVAGQTTNTGELFF. This chain connects TRBV9 to TRBJ2-2; D might be TRBD1 (6 bases). Germline lookup yields CDR1 SGDLS and CDR2 YYNGEE. Trimming removed 0 bases from V and 0 bases from J, with 12 bases in between. This CDR3 comprises 17 residues.

The chain is built from TRBV7-6 and TRBJ1-6; possibly TRBD1 for D (6 bases). Germline loops: CDR1 SGHVS, CDR2 FNYEAQ. This CDR3 spans 14 amino acids. The V end lost 6 bases, the J end lost 10 bases, and 16 bases lay between the germline ends. The CDR3 sequence is CASSIGTKGSPLHF. Here the CDR3 DNA reads TGTGCCAGCAGTATCGGGACAAAGGGGTCACCCCTCCACTTT.

This chain joins TRBV25-1 and TRBJ1-5; possibly TRBD1 for D (5 bases). V lost 5 bases and J lost 4, with 18 bases in between. In germline, CDR1 is MGHDK, CDR2 SYGVNS. This CDR3 has 16 amino acids. The CDR3 nucleotides are TGTGCCAGCAGTTATAAAAGCGGGGGAAGGAATCAGCCCCAGCATTTT. Its protein is CASSYKSGGRNQPQHF.

The V gene is TRBV5-1, the J gene TRBJ1-6; D ambiguous. CDR3 length equals 16 residues. V lost 6 bases to trimming and J lost 5 bases, with 18 bases between them. Germline CDR1 is SGHRS and CDR2 is YFSETQ. Here the CDR3 reads CASTRDRWENNSPLHF. In DNA form, the CDR3 reads TGCGCCAGCACGCGAGACCGGTGGGAGAATAATTCACCCCTCCACTTT.

The chain employs TRBV19 and TRBJ2-2; tentatively, D is TRBD1 (5 bases). V lost 5 bases, J lost 2 bases, and 9 bases lay in between. CDR3 size: 14 residues. Germline CDR1 reads LNHDA; CDR2 reads SQIVND (reference sequence). The CDR3 region is CASSWQGNTGELFF. The CDR3 nucleotides are TGTGCCAGTAGTTGGCAGGGAAACACCGGGGAGCTGTTTTTT.

The chain employs TRBV18 and TRBJ2-1; 12 bases are a match to TRBD2. V lost 4 bases, J lost 6 bases, and 4 bases stayed unmatched. CDR3 length: 15 amino acids. Germline V CDR1 and CDR2: KGHSH, LQKENI. CDR3 bases: TGTGCCAGCTCACGACTAGCGGGAGATACCAATGAGCAGTTCTTC. It specifies CASSRLAGDTNEQFF.

This chain connects TRBV5-6 to TRBJ1-6, with D perhaps matching TRBD1 (6 bases). The CDR3 has 12 amino acids. V was pared by 4 bases and J by 7 bases, with 6 bases between. Germline V gene lookup returns CDR1 SGHDT and CDR2 YYEEEE. The chain's CDR3 is CASSTGNSPLHF. In nucleotides, the CDR3 is TGTGCCAGCAGCACAGGGAATTCACCCCTCCACTTT.

A word on this clone: Sequence at one end of the junction differs from germline and may be a read error. The V gene is TRBV6-2 or TRBV6-3, the J gene TRBJ2-7, with TRBD2 matching 7 bases. From germline, CDR1 is MNHEY and CDR2 SVGEGT. This CDR3 comprises 12 residues. The CDR3 DNA reads TGTGCCAGCAGTTACAATCATTGGTGGACTAGCTTC. Its translation is CASSYNHWWTSF.

This chain connects TRBV7-6 to TRBJ2-1; 12 bases align to TRBD2. CDR3 length equals 15 residues. Unmatched junction bases numbered 6, after V lost 5 bases and J lost 7 bases. Germline loops: CDR1 SGHVS, CDR2 FNYEAQ. The CDR3 here is CASSETSGSGNEQFF. The CDR3 region has the DNA TGTGCCAGCAGCGAGACTAGCGGGAGTGGGAATGAGCAGTTCTTC.

This chain connects TRBV6-4 to TRBJ2-1, with 14 bases lining up with TRBD2. Germline assignment: CDR1 MRHNA and CDR2 SNTAGT. The trim removed 4 bases at V and 10 bases at J, leaving 9 bases unmatched. The length of the CDR3 is 16 residues. The chain's CDR3 is CASSAVGGLAGEEQFF. DNA of the CDR3: TGTGCCAGCAGTGCGGTTGGGGGACTAGCGGGAGAAGAGCAGTTCTTC.

The V gene is TRBV28, the J gene TRBJ2-1, with D perhaps matching TRBD2 (6 bases). CDR3 size: 12 residues. Germline lookup yields CDR1 MDHEN and CDR2 SYDVKM. Trimming left V 1 base short and J 10 bases short, with 8 bases between. The CDR3 loop is CASSLSGREQFF. The CDR3 nucleotides read TGTGCCAGCAGTTTATCCGGGAGAGAGCAGTTCTTC.

CDR3 amino acids: CASSQSPGLKNIQYF. CDR3 nucleotides: TGCGCCAGCAGCCAATCCCCGGGACTTAAAAACATTCAGTACTTC. The chain carries TRBV4-3 and TRBJ2-4, with D possibly TRBD2 on 6 matching bases. The V end was cut by 2 bases, the J end by 4 bases, with 12 bases between. Per germline, CDR1 LGHNA and CDR2 YSLEER. The CDR3 runs to 15 residues.

The chain employs TRBV7-2 and TRBJ2-2, with D perhaps TRBD1 (5 bases). The ends were cut back, 4 bases at V and 4 bases at J, with 16 bases in the middle. From germline, CDR1 is SGHTA and CDR2 FQGNSA. CDR3 length: 16 amino acids. CDR3 DNA: TGTGCCAGCAGCTACCCTCTGCAGGGTCCCACCGGGGAGCTGTTTTTT. This gives the protein CASSYPLQGPTGELFF.

This chain uses TRBV30 with TRBJ2-7, with TRBD2 matching over 7 bases. The CDR3 is 14 residues long. Trimming removed 4 bases from V and 4 bases from J; junction bases left unmatched: 10. Germline-derived CDR1 and CDR2 are GTSNPN and SVGIG (reference sequence). The CDR3 region has the DNA TGTGCCTGGACGGGAAGGGAGGGCTGGTACGAGCAGTACTTC. It encodes CAWTGREGWYEQYF.

V gene TRBV28 combines with J gene TRBJ2-5; TRBD1 is a possible D gene (6 bases). V dropped 8 bases and J dropped 1 base, with 17 bases sitting between them. This CDR3 has 15 residues. Germline CDR1 and CDR2: MDHEN and SYDVKM. CDR3 region: CASGVRGGSQETQYF. The DNA of the CDR3 is TGTGCCAGCGGTGTCAGGGGTGGGAGCCAAGAGACCCAGTACTTC.

The J gene is TRBJ1-1, the V gene TRBV5-5; TRBD1 matches at 7 bases. Germline-derived CDR1 and CDR2 are SGHKS and YYEKEE (reference sequence). V shed 3 bases and J 8 bases; nucleotides not matched to a gene: 10. The CDR3 has 14 amino acids. CDR3 DNA sequence: TGTGCCAGCAGCTCTCCGACAGGGAGTAACGAAGCTTTCTTT. As protein: CASSSPTGSNEAFF.

The chain couples TRBV6-5 to TRBJ2-1; TRBD1 agrees at 7 bases. After removal of 3 bases from V and 3 bases from J, the junction contained 2 bases not matched to a gene. CDR1 and CDR2 from the germline V gene are MNHEY and SVGAGI. This CDR3 spans 14 amino acids. The CDR3 loop is CASSYRTGYNEQFF. CDR3 nucleotide sequence: TGTGCCAGCAGTTATCGGACAGGCTACAATGAGCAGTTCTTC.